This T cell receptor (beta chain) was identified in a study of cytomegalovirus exposure and HLA in healthy donors. The CDR3 covers 11 residues. Germline V gene data show CDR1 as GTSNPN and CDR2 as SVGIG (reference sequence). Trimming left V 3 bases short and J 8 bases short, with 10 bases between. Repertoires were generated with immunoSEQ multiplex PCR, while TCRdb's copy carries only in-frame clones and drops some. This table holds some 170,000 clones, 80% to 90% found once. A remark on this clone: Its antigen is not known.

Study results and caveats: Many donors shared some public TCRs, even though most TCR sequences were rare. Using the classifier, cytomegalovirus status was reportedly diagnosed with high specificity and sensitivity. Listed as cytomegalovirus-associated were roughly 180 TCR beta chains. According to a subsequent analysis, TCR clusters identified in the first cohort showed a tendency to co-occur across the approximately 110 validation repertoires.

This sequence joins TRBV30 and TRBJ1-2, with no clear D. The sequencing input was PBMCs. The clonotype comes from a woman between 25 and 40 years old in good health and CMV-seronegative. The chain's CDR3 is CAWRVLRGYTF. The CDR3 nucleotides read TGTGCCTGGAGGGTTCTACGGGGCTACACCTTC. Supplemented by reference TRBV30 and TRBJ1-2, the full variable domain reads SQTIHQWPATLVQPVGSPLSLECTVEGTSNPNLYWYRQAAGRGLQLLFYSVGIGQISSEVPQNLSASRPQDRQFILSSKKLLLSDSGFYLCAWRVLRGYTFGSGTRLTVV.